Detailed here is one TCR beta chain. The specificity of this receptor is unknown. No much larger clonotype is one base removed from it; base qualities were not supplied. TCRbeta CDR3 regions were amplified from genomic DNA using the immunoSEQ Assay, a bias-controlled multiplex PCR. For the original study's pipeline: The number of nucleated cells in each sample was estimated by amplification of reference gene primers within the assay. To quantify the absolute abundance of each unique TCRbeta CDR3 rearrangement, sequence reads were collapsed and filtered. For each sample, productive Simpson clonality was calculated as the square root of Simpson's diversity index across productive rearrangements. TCRdb stores this immuneACCESS table with in-frame sequences only. Part of the clones is absent; in the studies checked, under half of the shortfall reflects unresolved V genes, and no reason is known for the rest. V, J and clone size are those of that table, while D and trimming were read from the DNA. The sample contains around 100,000 clones, around 85% of them found a single time. The top ten clones comprise 15% to 20% of the sample.

The data were taken from a study of blood T cell repertoires in COVID-19 (dated by TCRdb to about 2020). Study-level background: Collaborator samples came from the United States, Italy and Spain and covered acute and convalescent phases of COVID-19. Nearly every sample came with metadata listing a de-identified subject ID, COVID-19 status, age in years and sex. The prospective study material was composed of cDNA or gDNA derived from T cells, B-cell-depleted T cells, or PBMCs. The samples were drawn from two sources: the first 160 participants of the ongoing ImmuneRACE study, and 1,000 to 1,500 subjects contributed by 6 global collaborators. Deeply sampled blood TCRbeta repertoires from subjects exposed to, actively infected with, or recovered from COVID-19 were included in the dataset. Where HLA class I and class II types were available, the types were taken from metadata supplied by the sample provider, not from assay-based typing. The repertoires were released in a freely available public database meant as a resource for research on the immune response to SARS-CoV-2.

Measured from the cysteine to the phenylalanine, the CDR3 is 11 residues long. The CDR3 DNA has 33 bases and is translated from base 1. Looking up the germline V gene (reference sequence) yields CDR1 SGHNT and CDR2 YYREEE. V is shortened by 2 bases, J by 8 bases, and the region joining them spans 7 bases. Each collaborating institution followed its own protocols to collect whole blood in K2EDTA tubes. For TCRbeta analysis, collaborators shipped samples in one of three forms: frozen whole blood, isolated PBMCs, or DNA extracted from either of those sample types. What the work shows at the level of the full study, not this receptor alone: How much clinical and demographic metadata was included differed by source and by participant, and the metadata was provided uncurated.

The sequence was collected from a woman in her sixties with acute or convalescent COVID-19. Specimen: peripheral blood. This chain is built from TRBV5-4 and TRBJ1-2, with no D gene named confidently. The DNA reads TGTGCCAGCAGCTTCGGTCTAGGCTACACCTTC. Translated, it reads CASSFGLGYTF.